This T cell receptor beta chain was retrieved from a study of blood T cell repertoires in COVID-19. Per the authors' pipeline: Reference gene primer amplification gave estimated nucleated cell counts. The protocol was immunoSEQ multiplex PCR, while the TCRdb copy is restricted to in-frame clones and leaves out a portion. V, J and clone size are those of that table, while D and trimming were read from the DNA. The sample comprises fewer than 350,000 clones, about 86% of which are singletons, and approximately 4.4% rests with the top ten. Germline lookup yields CDR1 DFQATT and CDR2 SNEGSKA (reference sequence). V gave up 3 bases and J gave up 4 bases, with 27 bases separating them. The CDR3 runs to 18 residues.

Sequenced: PBMCs or T cells enriched from blood (not recorded which). This TCR was sampled from a woman aged 40 to 49 with acute COVID-19. V usage is TRBV20-1 and J usage is TRBJ1-2; D uncertain. The CDR3 protein is CSASVAGISGGLGYGYTF. The CDR3 nucleotides read TGCAGTGCTAGTGTGGCGGGTATATCGGGTGGTCTGGGCTATGGCTACACCTTC.